The clone carrying this TCR beta chain was seen repeatedly, ten times or more. The antigen is not known. These data belong to a study of post-analysis software for immune sequencing data. Unique molecular identifiers tagged the TCR beta cDNA libraries. TCRdb passed the PCR reads through MiXCR, listing each CDR3 protein once. Of 150,000 to 200,000 distinct CDR3 sequences detected, about 32% appear once; the ten largest clones hold approximately 1.6%. V lost 5 bases, J lost 1 base, and 10 bases stayed unmatched. Germline CDR1 is SGHKS and CDR2 is YYEKEE (reference sequence). This CDR3 spans 16 amino acids. Findings and caveats of the study: The study found TRBV5-6, TRBV5-1 and TRBV20-1 among a few TRBV segments more frequent in patients than controls.

The chain uses TRBV5-5 and TRBJ2-7; 9 bases are a match to TRBD1. The receptor was isolated from a girl aged 10 to 17 with multiple sclerosis. The sample taken for sequencing was blood. The CDR3 spells CASSIQPGQGSYEQYF. The DNA for the CDR3 is TGTGCCAGCAGTATTCAACCGGGACAGGGATCCTACGAGCAGTACTTC. The full variable domain, completed using reference TRBV5-5 and TRBJ2-7, is DAGVTQSPTHLIKTRGQQVTLRCSPISGHKSVSWYQQVLGQGPQFIFQYYEKEERGRGNFPDRFSARQFPNYSSELNVNALLLGDSALYLCASSIQPGQGSYEQYFGPGTRLTVT.